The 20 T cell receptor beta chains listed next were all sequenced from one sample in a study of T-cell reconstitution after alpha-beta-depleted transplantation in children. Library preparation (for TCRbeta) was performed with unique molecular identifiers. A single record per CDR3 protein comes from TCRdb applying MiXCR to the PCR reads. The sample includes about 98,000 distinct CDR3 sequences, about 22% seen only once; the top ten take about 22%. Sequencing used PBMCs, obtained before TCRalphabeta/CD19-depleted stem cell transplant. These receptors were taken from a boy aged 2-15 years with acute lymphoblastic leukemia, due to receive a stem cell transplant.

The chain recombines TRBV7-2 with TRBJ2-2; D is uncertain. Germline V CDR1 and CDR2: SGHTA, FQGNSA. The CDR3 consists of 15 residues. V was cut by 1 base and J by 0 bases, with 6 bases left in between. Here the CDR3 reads CASSLEVANTGELFF. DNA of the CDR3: TGTGCCAGCAGCTTAGAGGTGGCGAACACCGGGGAGCTGTTTTTT.

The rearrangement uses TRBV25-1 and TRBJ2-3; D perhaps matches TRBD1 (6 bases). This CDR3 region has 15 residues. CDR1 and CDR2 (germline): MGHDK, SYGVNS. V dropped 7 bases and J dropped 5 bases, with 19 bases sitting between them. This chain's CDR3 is CASTPTGIVIDTQYF. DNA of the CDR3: TGTGCCAGCACCCCAACAGGGATAGTAATAGATACGCAGTATTTT. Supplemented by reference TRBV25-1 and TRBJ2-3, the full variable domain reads EADIYQTPRYLVIGTGKKITLECSQTMGHDKMYWYQQDPGMELHLIHYSYGVNSTEKGDLSSESTVSRIRTEHFPLTLESARPSHTSQYLCASTPTGIVIDTQYFGPGTRLTVL.

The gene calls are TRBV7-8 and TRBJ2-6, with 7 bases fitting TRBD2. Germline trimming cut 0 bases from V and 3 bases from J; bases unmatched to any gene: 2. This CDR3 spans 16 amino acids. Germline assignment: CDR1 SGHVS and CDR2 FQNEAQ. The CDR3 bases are TGTGCCAGCAGCTTAGCGGGGGGGGTTGGGGCCAACGTCCTGACTTTC. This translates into CASSLAGGVGANVLTF. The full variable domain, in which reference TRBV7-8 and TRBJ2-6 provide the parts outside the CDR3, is GAGVSQSPRYKVAKRGQDVALRCDPISGHVSLFWYQQALGQGPEFLTYFQNEAQLDKSGLPSDRFFAERPEGSVSTLKIQRTQQEDSAVYLCASSLAGGVGANVLTFGAGSRLTVL.

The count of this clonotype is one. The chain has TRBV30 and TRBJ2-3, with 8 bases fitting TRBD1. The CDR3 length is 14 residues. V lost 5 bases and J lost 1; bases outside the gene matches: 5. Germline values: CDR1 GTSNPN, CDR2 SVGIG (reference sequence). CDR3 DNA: TGTGCCTGGGACAAGACAGGGGGCACAGATACGCAGTATTTT. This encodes CAWDKTGGTDTQYF.

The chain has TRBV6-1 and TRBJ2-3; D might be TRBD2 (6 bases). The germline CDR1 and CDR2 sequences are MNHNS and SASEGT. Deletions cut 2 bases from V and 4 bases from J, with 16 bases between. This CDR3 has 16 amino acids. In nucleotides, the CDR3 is TGTGCCAGCAGTGAACGGGCGGAGGGGCCGGCAGATACGCAGTATTTT. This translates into CASSERAEGPADTQYF.

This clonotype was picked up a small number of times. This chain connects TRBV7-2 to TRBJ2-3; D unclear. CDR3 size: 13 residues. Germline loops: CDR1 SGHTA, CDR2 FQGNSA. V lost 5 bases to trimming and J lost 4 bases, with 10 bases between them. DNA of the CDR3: TGTGCCAGCAGCCGCCTAGGCGCAGATACGCAGTATTTT. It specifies CASSRLGADTQYF.

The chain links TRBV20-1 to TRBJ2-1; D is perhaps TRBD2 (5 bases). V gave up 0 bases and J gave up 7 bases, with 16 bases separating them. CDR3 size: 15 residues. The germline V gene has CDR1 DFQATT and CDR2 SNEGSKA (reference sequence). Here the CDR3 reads CSARDLRQRGNEQFF. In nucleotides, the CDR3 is TGCAGTGCTAGAGATCTTAGGCAGAGAGGGAATGAGCAGTTCTTC.

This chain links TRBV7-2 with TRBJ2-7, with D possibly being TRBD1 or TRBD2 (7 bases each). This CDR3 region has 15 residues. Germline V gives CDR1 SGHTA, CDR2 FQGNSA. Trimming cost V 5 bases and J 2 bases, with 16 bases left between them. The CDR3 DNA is TGTGCCAGCAGCCAGGGGGGAGGGCTACCCTACGAGCAGTACTTC. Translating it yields CASSQGGGLPYEQYF.

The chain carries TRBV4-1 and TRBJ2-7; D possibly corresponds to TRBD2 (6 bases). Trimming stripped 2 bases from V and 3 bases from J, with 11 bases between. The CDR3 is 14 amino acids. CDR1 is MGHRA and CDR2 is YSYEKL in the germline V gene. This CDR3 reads CASSQITSSYEQYF. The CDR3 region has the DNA TGCGCCAGCAGCCAAATTACTAGCAGCTACGAGCAGTACTTC.

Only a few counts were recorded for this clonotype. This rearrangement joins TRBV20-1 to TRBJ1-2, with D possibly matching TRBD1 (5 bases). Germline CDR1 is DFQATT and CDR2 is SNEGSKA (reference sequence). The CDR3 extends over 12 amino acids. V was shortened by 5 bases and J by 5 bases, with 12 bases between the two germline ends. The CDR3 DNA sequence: TGCAGTGCTTGGCCAGGGTATTATGGCTACACCTTC. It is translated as CSAWPGYYGYTF.

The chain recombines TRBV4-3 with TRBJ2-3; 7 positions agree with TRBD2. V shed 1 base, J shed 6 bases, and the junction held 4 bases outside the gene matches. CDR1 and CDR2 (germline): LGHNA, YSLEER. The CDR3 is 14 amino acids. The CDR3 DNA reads TGCGCCAGCAGCCAAGTGGGGGGAGGGGATACGCAGTATTTT. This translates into CASSQVGGGDTQYF.

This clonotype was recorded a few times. CDR3 residues: CASSLGGPGLAITGANVLTF. CDR3 coding DNA: TGTGCCAGCAGTTTAGGGGGGCCGGGTCTAGCGATTACTGGGGCCAACGTCCTGACTTTC. This chain links TRBV12-3 or TRBV12-4 with TRBJ2-6; tentatively, D is TRBD1 or TRBD2 (6 bases each). Trimming removed 1 base from V and 2 bases from J, with 21 bases in between. This CDR3 spans 20 amino acids.

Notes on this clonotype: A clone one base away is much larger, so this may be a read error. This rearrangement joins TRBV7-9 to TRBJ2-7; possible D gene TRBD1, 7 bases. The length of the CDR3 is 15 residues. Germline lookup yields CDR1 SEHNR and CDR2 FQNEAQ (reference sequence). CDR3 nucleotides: TGTGCCAGCAGCGGCGGGGACAGACGCTCCTACGAGCAGTCCTTC. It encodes CASSGGDRRSYEQSF.

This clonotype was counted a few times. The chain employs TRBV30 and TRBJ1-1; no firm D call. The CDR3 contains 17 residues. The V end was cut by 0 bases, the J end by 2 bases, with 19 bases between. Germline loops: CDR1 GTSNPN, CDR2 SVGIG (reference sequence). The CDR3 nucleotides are TGTGCCTGGAGTGTATCCCCCGTGAAGGGTTTCAACACTGAAGCTTTCTTT. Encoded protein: CAWSVSPVKGFNTEAFF.

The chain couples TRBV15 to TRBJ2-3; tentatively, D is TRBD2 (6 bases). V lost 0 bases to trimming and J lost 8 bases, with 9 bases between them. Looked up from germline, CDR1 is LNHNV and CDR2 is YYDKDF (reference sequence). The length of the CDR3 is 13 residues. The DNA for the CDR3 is TGTGCCACCAGCAGAGATGGGGGGTCTACGCAGTATTTT. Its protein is CATSRDGGSTQYF.

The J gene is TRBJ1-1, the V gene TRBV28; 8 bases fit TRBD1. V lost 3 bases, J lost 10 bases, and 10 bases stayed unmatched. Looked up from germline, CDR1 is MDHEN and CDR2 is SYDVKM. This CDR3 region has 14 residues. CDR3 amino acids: CASSFGQGRWGAFF. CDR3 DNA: TGTGCCAGCAGTTTTGGACAGGGCCGTTGGGGAGCTTTCTTT.

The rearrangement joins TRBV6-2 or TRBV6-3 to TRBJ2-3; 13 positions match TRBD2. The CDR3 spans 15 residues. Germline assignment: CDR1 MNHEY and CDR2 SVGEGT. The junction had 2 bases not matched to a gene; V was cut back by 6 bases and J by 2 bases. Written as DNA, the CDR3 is TGTGCCAGCAGGGGACTAGCGGGAATCACAGATACGCAGTATTTT. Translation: CASRGLAGITDTQYF.

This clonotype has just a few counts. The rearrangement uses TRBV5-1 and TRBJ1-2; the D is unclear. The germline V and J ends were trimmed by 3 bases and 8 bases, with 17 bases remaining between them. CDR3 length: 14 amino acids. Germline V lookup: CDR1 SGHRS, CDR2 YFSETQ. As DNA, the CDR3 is TGCGCCAGCAGCTCCGATCTCGCAACACCAGGCTACACCTTC. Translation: CASSSDLATPGYTF.

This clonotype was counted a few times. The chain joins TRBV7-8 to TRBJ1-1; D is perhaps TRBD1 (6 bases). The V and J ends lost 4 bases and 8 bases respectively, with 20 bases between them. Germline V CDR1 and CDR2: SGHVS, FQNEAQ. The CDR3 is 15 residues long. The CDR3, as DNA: TGTGCCAGCAGCTCTTCACAGGGACCGATGGTAGAAGCTTTCTTT. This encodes CASSSSQGPMVEAFF.

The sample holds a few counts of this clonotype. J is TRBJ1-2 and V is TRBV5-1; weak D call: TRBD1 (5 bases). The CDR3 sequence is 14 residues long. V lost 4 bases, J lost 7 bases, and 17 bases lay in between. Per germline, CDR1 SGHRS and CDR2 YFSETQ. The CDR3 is CASSPGGVESGYTF. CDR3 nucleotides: TGCGCCAGCAGCCCCGGAGGGGTGGAAAGTGGCTACACCTTC.